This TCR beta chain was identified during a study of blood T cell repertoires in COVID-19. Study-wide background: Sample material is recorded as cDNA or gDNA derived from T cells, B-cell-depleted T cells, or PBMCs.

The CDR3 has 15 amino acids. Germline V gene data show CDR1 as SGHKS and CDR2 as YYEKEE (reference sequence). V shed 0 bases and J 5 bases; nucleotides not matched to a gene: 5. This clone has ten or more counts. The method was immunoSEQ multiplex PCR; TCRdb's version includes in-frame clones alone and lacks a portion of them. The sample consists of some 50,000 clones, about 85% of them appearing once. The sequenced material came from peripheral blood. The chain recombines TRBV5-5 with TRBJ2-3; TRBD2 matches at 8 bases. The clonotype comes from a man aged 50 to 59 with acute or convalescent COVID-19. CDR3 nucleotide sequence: TGTGCCAGCAGCTTGGTAGCGGGATGGGAAGATACGCAGTATTTT. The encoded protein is CASSLVAGWEDTQYF.